This T cell receptor beta chain was obtained from a study of blood T cell repertoires in COVID-19. Turning to the study itself: COVID-19 samples, acute and convalescent, were from the United States, Italy and Spain. The analysed material was cDNA or gDNA that came from T cells, B-cell-depleted T cells, or PBMCs.

This CDR3 is built from 16 residues. J was trimmed by 1 base and V by 6 bases; bases with no gene match: 9. Germline-derived CDR1 and CDR2 are MNHNY and SVGAGI (reference sequence). TCRdb's copy holds only in-frame clones and misses some; the assay was immunoSEQ multiplex PCR. The sample carries over 70,000 clones, about 80% recorded once. This clonotype was sampled from a man aged 65 to 85 who had recovered from COVID-19. Sequencing used peripheral blood. The chain is built from TRBV6-6 and TRBJ2-7; 10 bases line up with TRBD1. The CDR3, as DNA: TGTGCCAGCAGGGGCGGCGGACAGGGGGGATCCTACGAGCAGTACTTC. Its protein product is CASRGGGQGGSYEQYF.